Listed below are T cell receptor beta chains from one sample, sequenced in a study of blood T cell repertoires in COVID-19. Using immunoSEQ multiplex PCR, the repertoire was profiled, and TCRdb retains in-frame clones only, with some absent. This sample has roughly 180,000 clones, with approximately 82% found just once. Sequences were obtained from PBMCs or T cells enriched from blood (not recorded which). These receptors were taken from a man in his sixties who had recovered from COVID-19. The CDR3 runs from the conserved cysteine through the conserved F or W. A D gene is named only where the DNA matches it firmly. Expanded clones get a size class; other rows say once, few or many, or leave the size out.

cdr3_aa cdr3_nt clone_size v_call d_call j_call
CASSFRGSPRRAFF TGTGCCAGCAGTTTCAGGGGATCGCCAAGGAGAGCTTTCTTT - TRBV28 - TRBJ1-1
CASSFGSGSSYEQYF TGCGCCAGCAGCTTTGGTAGCGGGAGCTCCTACGAGCAGTACTTC - TRBV5-1 TRBD2 TRBJ2-7
CASSSPGTGYNYGYTF TGTGCCAGCTCCAGCCCCGGGACAGGCTATAACTATGGCTACACCTTC - TRBV9 TRBD1 TRBJ1-2
CASSLRGTSMWEQYF TGTGCCAGCAGCTTAAGGGGGACTAGCATGTGGGAGCAGTACTTC - TRBV7-2 TRBD2 TRBJ2-7
CASSYSDRAAYEQYF TGTGCTAGCAGTTACAGCGACAGGGCTGCCTACGAGCAGTACTTC - TRBV6-6 TRBD1 TRBJ2-7
CASRPGRTISYNEQFF TGCGCCAGCAGGCCGGGACGGACTATCTCCTACAATGAGCAGTTCTTC - TRBV5-1 - TRBJ2-1
CASAIGGAYEQYF TGTGCCAGCGCGATCGGGGGGGCCTACGAGCAGTACTTC - TRBV7-8 TRBD2 TRBJ2-7
CASSEAQDFYYSYNEQFF TGTGCCAGCAGTGAAGCGCAGGACTTCTACTACTCCTACAATGAGCAGTTCTTC - TRBV2 - TRBJ2-1
CASSLVPQTGNTIYF TGTGCCAGCAGCTTGGTCCCACAAACAGGAAACACCATATATTTT - TRBV5-4 - TRBJ1-3
CASSGQREANYEQYF TGTGCCAGCAGCGGCCAGCGGGAGGCGAACTACGAGCAGTACTTC - TRBV9 TRBD2 TRBJ2-7
CASSELPAGAYEQYF TGTGCCAGCAGTGAACTCCCAGCCGGGGCCTACGAGCAGTACTTC medium-sized TRBV6-1 - TRBJ2-7
CASSERQGQTEAFF TGTGCCAGCAGTGAAAGACAGGGTCAAACTGAAGCTTTCTTT - TRBV6-1 TRBD1 TRBJ1-1
CASSTWTASTDTQYF TGTGCCAGCAGCACCTGGACAGCTAGCACAGATACGCAGTATTTT many TRBV7-9 - TRBJ2-3
CASRNFSGTSGNTIYF TGTGCCAGCAGAAACTTCTCAGGAACCTCTGGAAACACCATATATTTT - TRBV21-1 - TRBJ1-3
CATGTVSYNEQFF TGTGCCACCGGGACAGTCTCCTACAATGAGCAGTTCTTC - TRBV28 TRBD1 TRBJ2-1
CATSETAGVGQETQYF TGTGCCACCAGTGAAACCGCAGGGGTTGGGCAAGAGACCCAGTACTTC - TRBV24-1 - TRBJ2-5
CAISDGSGRYEQYF TGTGCCATCAGTGATGGGAGCGGGCGCTACGAGCAGTACTTC - TRBV10-3 - TRBJ2-7
CASNPTGGLQETQYF TGTGCCAGCAACCCGACAGGAGGCTTGCAAGAGACCCAGTACTTC - TRBV6-5 - TRBJ2-5
CASSLGIGAEAFF TGTGCCAGCAGCTTAGGTATAGGGGCTGAAGCTTTCTTT - TRBV11-3 - TRBJ1-1
CASSVRWEFGYEQYF TGTGCCAGCAGCGTACGGTGGGAGTTCGGCTACGAGCAGTACTTC - TRBV7-2 - TRBJ2-7
CASSFGGEETQYF TGTGCCAGCAGTTTTGGGGGGGAAGAGACCCAGTACTTC - TRBV12-3/TRBV12-4 TRBD2 TRBJ2-5
CASSLGRSGFFTDTQYF TGCGCCAGCAGCCTTGGGCGCAGCGGCTTCTTCACAGATACGCAGTATTTT - TRBV5-1 - TRBJ2-3
CASRRTGVNEQYF TGTGCCAGCAGAAGGACAGGGGTCAACGAGCAGTACTTC - TRBV28 TRBD1 TRBJ2-7
CASSHEDNTEAFF TGTGCCAGCAGCCATGAGGATAACACTGAAGCTTTCTTT - TRBV3-1/TRBV3-2 - TRBJ1-1
CASSQETTRGYYTF TGTGCCAGCAGCCAAGAGACTACCAGAGGATACTACACCTTC - TRBV4-2 - TRBJ1-2
CASSLTSGIRNEQFF TGCGCCAGCAGCTTGACTAGCGGGATTCGGAATGAGCAGTTCTTC once TRBV5-1 TRBD2 TRBJ2-1
CASSSDSSNQPQHF TGTGCCAGCAGCTCAGACAGTAGCAATCAGCCCCAGCATTTT - TRBV7-2 - TRBJ1-5
CASSTRGGQGHTGELFF TGTGCCAGCTCTACCCGGGGAGGACAGGGTCACACCGGGGAGCTGTTTTTT - TRBV18 TRBD1 TRBJ2-2
CASSPDLSGREEQFF TGCGCCAGCAGTCCTGACTTAAGCGGGAGAGAGGAGCAGTTCTTC - TRBV5-1 TRBD2 TRBJ2-1
CASSPGQKNTGELFF TGTGCCAGCAGCCCGGGACAGAAGAACACCGGGGAGCTGTTTTTT - TRBV5-4 TRBD1 TRBJ2-2
CASGQGEGGDTQYF TGTGCTAGTGGCCAAGGTGAGGGAGGAGATACGCAGTATTTT - TRBV12-5 - TRBJ2-3
CASSLSIGGQGFPMRYTF TGTGCCAGCAGTTTATCTATAGGAGGACAGGGCTTTCCCATGCGCTACACCTTC - TRBV27 TRBD1 TRBJ1-2
CASTTGRGGSTDTQYF TGTGCCAGCACCACCGGGCGGGGCGGTAGCACAGATACGCAGTATTTT - TRBV9 - TRBJ2-3
CASSLDSSNQPQHF TGTGCCAGCAGCTTAGACAGCAGCAATCAGCCCCAGCATTTT - TRBV6-4 - TRBJ1-5
CASSLHAGTENQPQHF TGCGCCAGCAGCTTACATGCCGGGACAGAAAATCAGCCCCAGCATTTT - TRBV5-1 TRBD1 TRBJ1-5
CAWSVMGLGNSPQHF TGTGCCTGGAGTGTGATGGGACTAGGGAATTCGCCCCAGCATTTT - TRBV30 - TRBJ1-5
CASREISGVNQPQHF TGTGCCAGCAGAGAAATATCGGGAGTCAATCAGCCCCAGCATTTT - TRBV28 - TRBJ1-5
CATSDAAGTSGRPRQVTDTQYF TGTGCCACCAGTGATGCGGCCGGGACTAGCGGGAGGCCCCGGCAAGTCACAGATACGCAGTATTTT - TRBV24-1 TRBD2 TRBJ2-3
CASSMATGGSVWNSPLHF TGTGCCAGTAGTATGGCGACAGGGGGCTCGGTTTGGAATTCACCCCTCCACTTT - TRBV19 TRBD1 TRBJ1-6
CASSLEAGGLGFTDTQYF TGTGCCAGCAGCTTAGAAGCTGGAGGACTGGGATTCACAGATACGCAGTATTTT - TRBV7-2 - TRBJ2-3
CASSQQGDTQYF TGTGCCAGCTCACAACAGGGAGATACGCAGTATTTT - TRBV18 - TRBJ2-3
CASTEALGGNYGYTF TGTGCCAGCACAGAGGCGTTAGGGGGTAACTATGGCTACACCTTC few TRBV9 - TRBJ1-2
CASTERGYTGELFF TGTGCCAGCACCGAAAGGGGTTACACCGGGGAGCTGTTTTTT few TRBV7-9 - TRBJ2-2
CASTELWDRDLKNSYEQYF TGTGCCAGCACCGAACTCTGGGACAGGGACCTTAAAAACTCCTACGAGCAGTACTTC many TRBV21-1 - TRBJ2-7
CASSQDGTSGYNEQFF TGCGCCAGCAGCCAAGATGGGACTAGCGGATACAATGAGCAGTTCTTC few TRBV4-1 TRBD2 TRBJ2-1
CASSLEGGNPNYGYTF TGCGCCAGCAGCTTGGAAGGCGGCAACCCTAACTATGGCTACACCTTC - TRBV5-1 - TRBJ1-2
CASSQGGLFGAQGNQPQHF TGCGCCAGCAGCCAAGGTGGTTTATTTGGGGCCCAAGGGAATCAGCCCCAGCATTTT - TRBV4-1 - TRBJ1-5
CSVEDSGTYEQYF TGCAGCGTTGAAGATTCAGGAACCTACGAGCAGTACTTC - TRBV29-1 - TRBJ2-7
CASSLRGQGETQYF TGTGCCAGCAGCTTAAGGGGACAGGGGGAGACCCAGTACTTC - TRBV13 TRBD1 TRBJ2-5
CASSILRGAGELFF TGTGCCAGTAGTATACTCAGGGGTGCCGGGGAGCTGTTTTTT - TRBV19 - TRBJ2-2
CASSLVLGYNEQFF TGTGCCAGCAGCTTAGTTCTCGGCTACAATGAGCAGTTCTTC - TRBV7-9 - TRBJ2-1
CASSRDRRNTEAFF TGTGCCAGCAGCCGGGACAGGCGGAACACTGAAGCTTTCTTT - TRBV7-2 TRBD1 TRBJ1-1
CASSEARTGTGLGQPQHF TGTGCCAGCAGTGAAGCGCGTACAGGGACAGGGTTGGGACAGCCCCAGCATTTT - TRBV6-1 TRBD1 TRBJ1-5
CASSIQGVRNQPQHF TGTGCCAGTAGTATTCAGGGGGTAAGGAATCAGCCCCAGCATTTT - TRBV19 TRBD1 TRBJ1-5
CASSHERGGSYEQYF TGTGCCAGCAGTCATGAGCGGGGGGGGTCCTACGAGCAGTACTTC - TRBV28 TRBD2 TRBJ2-7